This T cell receptor beta chain is from a study of cytomegalovirus exposure and HLA in healthy donors. This clone has only one observation. A multiplex PCR was run with 60 Vbeta primers and 13 Jbeta primers. Measured with immunoSEQ multiplex PCR; TCRdb has only the in-frame clones, and not every one. The profile shows over 120,000 clones, about 70% of them singletons. The V gene lost 2 bases and the J gene lost 4 bases, with 11 bases spanning the gap. The CDR3 contains 14 residues. Germline V gene lookup returns CDR1 MNHEY and CDR2 SVGAGI. The V call is TRBV6-5, the J call TRBJ1-2, with a possible D match to TRBD1 (6 bases). Source material: PBMCs. This receptor was obtained from a woman aged 55-75 years in good health and CMV-seropositive. The chain's CDR3 is CASSYGQGLYGYTF. CDR3 in DNA: TGTGCCAGCAGTTACGGGCAGGGGCTCTATGGCTACACCTTC.